This T cell receptor (beta chain) was recorded in a study of blood T cell repertoires in COVID-19. Looking at the study overall: Acute-phase and convalescent COVID-19 samples originated in the United States, Italy and Spain.

Looked up from germline, CDR1 is MDHEN and CDR2 is SYDVKM. The V segment lost 2 bases and the J segment 5 bases; nucleotides outside the gene matches: 5. The CDR3 totals 15 residues. Original processing methods: Using reference gene primer amplification, nucleated cell counts were estimated. The method was immunoSEQ multiplex PCR; TCRdb's version includes in-frame clones alone and lacks a portion of them. V, J and clone size derive from that table, while D and trimming were established from the DNA sequence. This sample yields roughly 280,000 clones, of which roughly 86% are seen a single time; under 2.5% belongs to the top ten.

The chain is built from TRBV28 and TRBJ1-5; 8 nucleotides agree with TRBD1. Sequencing was done on a sample of PBMCs or T cells enriched from blood (not recorded which). The clonotype was recovered from a woman aged 55 to 70 who had recovered from COVID-19. For the CDR3, the DNA is TGTGCCAGCAGTTTAACCCAGGGGGCGGATCAGCCCCAGCATTTT. Translation: CASSLTQGADQPQHF.